These T cell receptor beta chains were read from a single sample in a study of identical twins. Each CDR3 protein is one row after TCRdb ran MiXCR on the 5' RACE reads. Of around 250,000 distinct CDR3 sequences in the sample, 6.5% are singletons; the top ten hold roughly 14%. The data also belong to a second study, concerning T cells expressing NK-cell markers.

Sequenced sample: CD8+ T cells sorted from blood. The receptors were sampled from a woman between 18 and 29 years old in good health. Each CDR3 is given with its conserved first and last residue. D genes are given only for firm matches. Part of the rows lack a size; the others show once, few, many or a class for expanded clones.

v_gene	j_gene	d_gene	abundance	CDR3aa	CDR3nt
TRBV4-3	TRBJ2-1	-	-	CASSQGPGQHNEQFF	TGCGCCAGCAGCCAGGGGCCGGGGCAGCACAATGAGCAGTTCTTC
TRBV4-3	TRBJ2-5	TRBD2	many	CASSQDKTGISGVQETQYF	TGCGCCAGCAGCCAAGATAAGACTGGGATTAGCGGGGTTCAAGAGACCCAGTACTTC
TRBV7-9	TRBJ2-2	-	many	CASSILGGQTGELFF	TGTGCCAGCAGCATTTTAGGTGGACAAACCGGGGAGCTGTTTTTT
TRBV7-9	TRBJ2-2	TRBD2	many	CASSTSGRTGELFF	TGTGCCAGCAGCACTAGCGGGAGAACCGGGGAGCTGTTTTTT
TRBV11-2	TRBJ2-5	-	-	CASSPLQYEETQYF	TGTGCCAGCAGCCCCCTCCAATACGAGGAGACCCAGTACTTC
TRBV7-9	TRBJ1-6	TRBD1	-	CASSSGGVRGRGSPLHF	TGTGCCAGCAGCTCCGGGGGAGTTCGGGGCAGGGGGTCACCCCTCCACTTT
TRBV5-1	TRBJ2-7	TRBD2	-	CASRGGLAANYEQYF	TGCGCCAGCAGAGGGGGACTAGCGGCTAACTACGAGCAGTACTTC
TRBV7-8	TRBJ2-7	-	many	CASSLAHTGYEQYF	TGTGCCAGCAGCTTAGCCCATACAGGTTACGAGCAGTACTTC
TRBV21-1	TRBJ2-7	-	once	CASSIQWGQGLSYEHYF	TGTGCCAGCAGCATTCAATGGGGACAGGGACTCTCCTACGAGCACTACTTC
TRBV4-3	TRBJ2-3	-	many	CASSRGLGTDTQYF	TGCGCCAGCAGCCGAGGGCTAGGCACAGATACGCAGTATTTT
TRBV27	TRBJ2-7	-	few	CASSPRTMGEQYF	TGTGCCAGCAGTCCTCGGACGATGGGGGAGCAGTACTTC
TRBV12-3/TRBV12-4	TRBJ2-1	-	-	CASARVGDEQFF	TGTGCCAGCGCCCGGGTCGGCGATGAGCAGTTCTTC
TRBV12-3/TRBV12-4	TRBJ1-2	TRBD1	many	CASRTLTGEAGYTF	TGTGCCAGCAGAACCTTGACAGGGGAGGCTGGCTACACCTTC
TRBV4-3	TRBJ2-3	TRBD1	-	CASSQVLDREDTQYF	TGCGCCAGCAGCCAGGTTCTCGACAGGGAAGATACGCAGTATTTT
TRBV7-8	TRBJ2-1	-	many	CASSLPGLGNEQFF	TGTGCCAGCAGCTTACCGGGACTGGGAAATGAGCAGTTCTTC
TRBV13	TRBJ2-1	-	-	CASSSPTFVSNEQFF	TGTGCCAGCAGCTCCCCCACGTTCGTGTCCAATGAGCAGTTCTTC
TRBV7-6	TRBJ2-7	TRBD2	few	CASSPGLAGGKEQYF	TGTGCCAGCAGCCCGGGACTAGCGGGAGGAAAGGAGCAGTACTTC
TRBV5-1	TRBJ2-3	-	-	CASRSSAYTDTQYF	TGCGCCAGCAGGTCCTCAGCGTACACAGATACGCAGTATTTT
TRBV27	TRBJ2-1	TRBD1	-	CASTGGQGPYNEQFF	TGTGCCAGCACCGGGGGACAGGGTCCCTACAATGAGCAGTTCTTC
TRBV7-9	TRBJ2-1	-	-	CASGLGYGDNEQFF	TGTGCCAGCGGCTTAGGTTACGGAGACAATGAGCAGTTCTTC
TRBV7-9	TRBJ2-1	TRBD1	many	CASSLGTGVGNEQFF	TGTGCCAGCAGCTTAGGGACAGGGGTTGGGAATGAGCAGTTCTTC
TRBV19	TRBJ2-1	TRBD2	few	CASSSSGRAYNEQFF	TGTGCCAGTAGTAGTAGCGGGAGGGCCTACAATGAGCAGTTCTTC
TRBV9	TRBJ2-2	TRBD1	-	CASSSRDSLLGGELFF	TGTGCCAGCAGCTCCCGGGACAGCCTCTTAGGGGGGGAGCTGTTTTTT
TRBV4-1	TRBJ2-7	-	few	CASSQDTQGVSYEQYF	TGCGCCAGCAGCCAAGATACCCAGGGTGTATCCTACGAGCAGTACTTC
TRBV13	TRBJ2-5	TRBD2	few	CASSGAGTSGSSQETQYF	TGTGCCAGCAGCGGCGCCGGGACTAGCGGGAGTAGTCAAGAGACCCAGTACTTC
TRBV12-3/TRBV12-4	TRBJ1-2	TRBD1	-	CASSYGQGAGYTF	TGTGCCAGCAGTTACGGACAGGGCGCCGGCTACACCTTC
TRBV3-1	TRBJ1-1	TRBD1	-	CASSHGQGGFEAFF	TGTGCCAGCAGCCATGGACAGGGGGGTTTTGAAGCTTTCTTT
TRBV7-2	TRBJ2-7	TRBD2	few	CASSKGEGYEQYF	TGTGCCAGCAGCAAAGGGGAGGGCTACGAGCAGTACTTC
TRBV21-1	TRBJ2-3	-	-	CASSKGRAQRYTDTQYF	TGTGCCAGCAGCAAAGGGCGGGCCCAGCGGTACACAGATACGCAGTATTTT
TRBV3-1	TRBJ2-3	-	few	CASSQGETDDTDTQYF	TGTGCCAGCAGCCAAGGTGAGACAGATGACACAGATACGCAGTATTTT
TRBV2	TRBJ2-7	-	few	CASISHEQYF	TGTGCCAGCATTTCCCACGAGCAGTACTTC
TRBV19	TRBJ1-1	-	-	CASSTRRRGWGPEAFF	TGTGCCAGTAGTACACGCCGAAGGGGTTGGGGCCCTGAAGCTTTCTTT
TRBV12-3/TRBV12-4	TRBJ2-5	-	many	CASSFWEETQYF	TGTGCCAGCAGTTTTTGGGAAGAGACCCAGTACTTC
TRBV9	TRBJ2-1	TRBD2	few	CASSVTSGNNEQFF	TGTGCCAGCAGCGTAACTAGCGGGAACAATGAGCAGTTCTTC
TRBV7-9	TRBJ2-7	-	few	CASKGTAGSYEQYF	TGTGCCAGCAAGGGTACGGCAGGCTCCTACGAGCAGTACTTC
TRBV6-5	TRBJ1-2	-	-	CASSYSSTTGLFNYGYTF	TGTGCCAGCAGTTACTCAAGTACGACAGGACTGTTTAACTATGGCTACACCTTC
TRBV7-9	TRBJ2-1	-	-	CASSRSVSSYNEQFF	TGTGCCAGCAGCCGGAGCGTGAGCTCCTACAATGAGCAGTTCTTC
TRBV7-9	TRBJ2-7	-	medium-sized	CASSFPLPPYEQYF	TGTGCCAGCAGCTTCCCCCTTCCCCCCTACGAGCAGTACTTC
TRBV5-6	TRBJ2-1	-	-	CASSPGTHSEQFF	TGTGCCAGCAGCCCCGGGACCCACAGCGAGCAGTTCTTC
TRBV10-2	TRBJ2-1	TRBD2	many	CASTSGRRDEQFF	TGCGCCAGCACTAGCGGGAGACGCGATGAGCAGTTCTTC
TRBV5-1	TRBJ2-7	TRBD1	many	CASSFRDRASYEQYF	TGCGCCAGCAGCTTCCGGGACAGGGCCTCCTACGAGCAGTACTTC
TRBV25-1	TRBJ2-1	TRBD2	few	CASSLSGGLNEQFF	TGTGCCAGCAGCCTTAGCGGGGGCCTTAATGAGCAGTTCTTC
TRBV9	TRBJ2-1	TRBD1	few	CASSPKQGTYNEQFF	TGTGCCAGCAGCCCAAAACAGGGGACCTACAATGAGCAGTTCTTC
TRBV6-5	TRBJ2-7	-	many	CASRDGPEQYF	TGTGCCAGCAGGGACGGACCCGAGCAGTACTTC
TRBV7-8	TRBJ2-2	TRBD2	few	CASSLRRWAGVGRGELFF	TGTGCCAGCAGCTTACGGCGCTGGGCGGGAGTTGGTCGTGGGGAGCTGTTTTTT
TRBV12-3/TRBV12-4	TRBJ1-5	-	many	CASSSGDSQPQHF	TGTGCCAGCAGTTCTGGGGATTCTCAGCCCCAGCATTTT
TRBV19	TRBJ1-1	-	-	CASSIYTDTEAFF	TGTGCCAGTAGTATTTATACGGACACTGAAGCTTTCTTT
TRBV20-1	TRBJ2-2	-	-	CSAGGPGTPGELFF	TGCAGTGCTGGGGGACCGGGGACCCCCGGGGAGCTGTTTTTT
TRBV10-2	TRBJ1-1	-	-	CASSEMARGDTEAFF	TGCGCCAGCAGTGAAATGGCCCGGGGCGACACTGAAGCTTTCTTT
TRBV30	TRBJ2-7	TRBD2	many	CAWRPKTSGRRVEQYF	TGTGCCTGGAGGCCAAAGACTAGCGGGAGACGGGTCGAGCAGTACTTC
TRBV11-3	TRBJ2-1	-	few	CASSLGGEPYNEQFF	TGTGCCAGCAGCTTAGGGGGGGAGCCCTACAATGAGCAGTTCTTC
TRBV12-3/TRBV12-4	TRBJ2-3	-	-	CASTTPQGWTDTQYF	TGTGCCAGCACCACCCCTCAGGGGTGGACAGATACGCAGTATTTT
TRBV7-9	TRBJ2-7	-	-	CASSIGIYEQYF	TGTGCCAGCAGCATTGGAATCTACGAGCAGTACTTC
TRBV18	TRBJ2-1	-	few	CASSPGLGRYEQFF	TGTGCCAGCTCACCTGGCTTGGGGCGGTATGAGCAGTTCTTC
TRBV7-8	TRBJ2-1	-	few	CASSLWMNEQFF	TGTGCCAGCAGCTTGTGGATGAATGAGCAGTTCTTC
TRBV7-2	TRBJ2-7	-	many	CASSLVIGNEQYF	TGTGCCAGCAGCTTAGTTATCGGGAACGAGCAGTACTTC
TRBV15	TRBJ2-7	TRBD1	few	CATSREGTGVGYEQYF	TGTGCCACCAGCAGAGAAGGGACAGGGGTCGGCTACGAGCAGTACTTC